This T cell receptor beta chain was documented in a study of blood T cell repertoires in COVID-19. About the study: Whether acute or convalescent, the COVID-19 samples came from the United States, Italy and Spain. T cells, B-cell-depleted T cells, or PBMCs supplied cDNA or gDNA.

V shed 6 bases and J 0 bases; nucleotides not matched to a gene: 5. The CDR3 covers 15 residues. The germline V gene encodes CDR1 MDHEN and CDR2 SYDVKM. In the authors' methods: Reference gene primers were amplified, and this amplification served to estimate nucleated cell counts. Generated by immunoSEQ multiplex PCR, the TCRdb table keeps only in-frame clones and is missing some. V and J calls plus clone size are reproduced from that table; the DNA served to infer D and trimming. The repertoire has some 270,000 clones, around nine tenths of them found once; the top ten carry around 9%. The chain employs TRBV28 and TRBJ1-1, with 9 bases identical to TRBD1. The sample comprised peripheral blood. This clonotype was sampled from a man aged 35 to 55 with active or convalescent COVID-19. CDR3 residues: CASRSQGAMNTEAFF. As DNA, the CDR3 is TGTGCCAGCAGATCACAGGGGGCCATGAACACTGAAGCTTTCTTT.